This T cell receptor beta chain was sequenced during a study of blood T cells in healthy people across ages. Study-wide results and caveats: More naive CD4+ cells and higher diversity were found in long-lived than in aged donors.

The CDR3 is 14 amino acids. Germline assignment: CDR1 SNHLY and CDR2 FYNNEI. V was clipped by 0 bases and J by 5 bases, with 8 bases between them. PCR was performed a second time for about 6 to 11 cycles using a sample-barcoded 5' primer and a J-beta primer mix. TCRdb processed the 5' RACE reads anew with MiXCR; each CDR3 protein has one entry. The sample has over a million distinct CDR3 sequences, 35% to 45% seen once. Remarks on this clonotype: Antigen specificity is unknown.

The source is a woman between 18 and 29 years old in good health. The chain is built from TRBV2 and TRBJ1-5; D gene ambiguous. Sequenced input: blood. DNA of the CDR3: TGTGCCAGCAGTGAAGCCTTGCCCGATCAGCCCCAGCATTTT. Translation gives CASSEALPDQPQHF.